The T cell receptor (beta chain) under discussion was sequenced for a study of T cells in Graves' hyperthyroidism and ophthalmopathy. Study summary: Peripheral blood samples were taken at initial diagnosis, prior to any treatment. Study findings and constraints: Among thyroid clonotypes expanded above 0.001, most also appeared in blood. Classification by a 13 V-J model distinguished ophthalmopathy from stable hyperthyroidism.

TCR beta CDR3 sequences were amplified from RNA transcripts. The TCR CDR3 was amplified in a first-round RT-PCR using the HTBI primer set. A single record per CDR3 protein comes from TCRdb applying MiXCR to the multiplex PCR reads. The sample comprises hundreds of thousands of distinct CDR3 sequences, approximately 24% of which are singletons, and under 40% rests with the top ten. V was pared by 5 bases and J by 8 bases, with 10 bases between. CDR1 and CDR2 (germline): MNHEY, SVGEGT. The CDR3 consists of 12 residues. On this clonotype itself: Its target is not known.

This TCR was sampled from a woman aged 40 to 49 with Graves' ophthalmopathy. The V gene is TRBV6-2 or TRBV6-3, the J gene TRBJ1-5; D call uncertain. Sequenced: blood. The CDR3 DNA follows: TGTGCCAGCAGTATGTTCTCCGAGCCCCAGCATTTT. It codes for CASSMFSEPQHF.